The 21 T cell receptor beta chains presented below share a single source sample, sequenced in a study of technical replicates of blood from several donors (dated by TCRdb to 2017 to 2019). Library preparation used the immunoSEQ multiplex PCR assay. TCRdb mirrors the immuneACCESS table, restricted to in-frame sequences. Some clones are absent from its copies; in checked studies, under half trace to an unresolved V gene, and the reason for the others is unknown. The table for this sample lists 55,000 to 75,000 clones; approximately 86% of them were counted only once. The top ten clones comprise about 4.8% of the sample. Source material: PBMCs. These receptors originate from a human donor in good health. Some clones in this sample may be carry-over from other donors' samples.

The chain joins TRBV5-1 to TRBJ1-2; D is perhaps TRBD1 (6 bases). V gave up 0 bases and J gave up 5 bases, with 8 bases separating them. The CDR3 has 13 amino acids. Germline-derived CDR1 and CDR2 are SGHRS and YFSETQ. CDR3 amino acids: CASSLVRGYGYTF. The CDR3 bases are TGCGCCAGCAGCTTGGTCAGGGGTTATGGCTACACCTTC.

CDR3 in DNA: TGTGCCAGCAGCCCCCGTCGGCAGGGGCCCCAGTACTTC. It encodes CASSPRRQGPQYF. The J gene is TRBJ2-7, the V gene TRBV6-5; D is perhaps TRBD1 (6 bases). The CDR3 is made up of 13 amino acids. The germline V gene encodes CDR1 MNHEY and CDR2 SVGAGI. V lost 6 bases, J lost 10 bases, and 19 bases lay in between.

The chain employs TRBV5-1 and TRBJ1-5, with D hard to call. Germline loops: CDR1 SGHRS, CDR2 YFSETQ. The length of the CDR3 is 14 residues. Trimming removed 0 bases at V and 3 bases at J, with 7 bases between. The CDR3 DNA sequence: TGCGCCAGCAGCTTGGGGGGAGCCAATCAGCCCCAGCATTTT. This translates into CASSLGGANQPQHF. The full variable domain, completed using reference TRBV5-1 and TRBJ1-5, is KAGVTQTPRYLIKTRGQQVTLSCSPISGHRSVSWYQQTPGQGLQFLFEYFSETQRNKGNFPGRFSGRQFSNSRSEMNVSTLELGDSALYLCASSLGGANQPQHFGDGTRLSIL.

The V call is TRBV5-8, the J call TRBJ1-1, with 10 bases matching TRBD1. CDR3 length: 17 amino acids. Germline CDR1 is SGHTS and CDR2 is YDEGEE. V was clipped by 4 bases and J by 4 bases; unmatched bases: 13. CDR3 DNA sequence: TGTGCCAGCAGCATTCGACAGGGGGCGCAGGGGGGCACTGAAGCTTTCTTT. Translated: CASSIRQGAQGGTEAFF.

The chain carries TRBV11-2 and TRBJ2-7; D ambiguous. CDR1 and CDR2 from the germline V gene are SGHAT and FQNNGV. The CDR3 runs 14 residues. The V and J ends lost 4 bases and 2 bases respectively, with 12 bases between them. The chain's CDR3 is CASSSQAVTYEQYF. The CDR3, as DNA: TGTGCCAGCAGCTCGCAGGCTGTTACCTACGAGCAGTACTTC.

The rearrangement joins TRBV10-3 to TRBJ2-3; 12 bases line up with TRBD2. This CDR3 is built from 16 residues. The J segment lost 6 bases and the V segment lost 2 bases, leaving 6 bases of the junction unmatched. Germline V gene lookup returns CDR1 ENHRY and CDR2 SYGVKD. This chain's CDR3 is CAISEGLAGGLDTQYF. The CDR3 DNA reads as TGTGCCATCAGTGAGGGGCTAGCGGGAGGGCTGGATACGCAGTATTTT.

The CDR3 sequence: CATSPSTGTGAEKLFF. CDR3 coding DNA: TGTGCCACCAGCCCTTCGACCGGGACAGGGGCTGAAAAACTGTTTTTT. V and J are TRBV15 and TRBJ1-4; 10 positions agree with TRBD1. Germline CDR1 LNHNV, CDR2 YYDKDF (reference sequence). This CDR3 region has 16 residues. The junction had 10 bases not matched to a gene; V was cut back by 5 bases and J by 7 bases.

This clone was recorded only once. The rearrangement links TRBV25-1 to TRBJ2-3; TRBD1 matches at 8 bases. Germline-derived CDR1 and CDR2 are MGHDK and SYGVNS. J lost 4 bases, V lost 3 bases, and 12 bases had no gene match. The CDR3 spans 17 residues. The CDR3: CASSEKWVRGLADTQYF. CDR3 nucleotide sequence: TGTGCCAGCAGTGAGAAGTGGGTCAGGGGGCTGGCAGATACGCAGTATTTT.

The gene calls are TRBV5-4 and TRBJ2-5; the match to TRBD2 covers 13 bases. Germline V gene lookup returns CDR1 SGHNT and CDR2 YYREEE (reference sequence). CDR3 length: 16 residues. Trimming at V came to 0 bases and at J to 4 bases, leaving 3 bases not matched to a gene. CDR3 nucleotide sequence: TGTGCCAGCAGCTTGGGGGGGACTAGCGGGGCAGAGACCCAGTACTTC. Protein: CASSLGGTSGAETQYF.

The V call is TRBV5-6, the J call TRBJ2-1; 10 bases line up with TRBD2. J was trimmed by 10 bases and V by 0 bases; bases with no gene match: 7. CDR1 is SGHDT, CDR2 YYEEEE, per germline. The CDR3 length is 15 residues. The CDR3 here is CASSLAALAGREQFF. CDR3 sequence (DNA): TGTGCCAGCAGCTTGGCCGCACTAGCGGGACGAGAGCAGTTCTTC.

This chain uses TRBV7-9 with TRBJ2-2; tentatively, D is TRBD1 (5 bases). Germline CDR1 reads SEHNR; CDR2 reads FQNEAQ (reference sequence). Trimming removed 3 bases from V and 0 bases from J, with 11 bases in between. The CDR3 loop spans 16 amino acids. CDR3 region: CASSFRASANTGELFF. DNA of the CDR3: TGTGCCAGCAGCTTCAGGGCCAGCGCGAACACCGGGGAGCTGTTTTTT.

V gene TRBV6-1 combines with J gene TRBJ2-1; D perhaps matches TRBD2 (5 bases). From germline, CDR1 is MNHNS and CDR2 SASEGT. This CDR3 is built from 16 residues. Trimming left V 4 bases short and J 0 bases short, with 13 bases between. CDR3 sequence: CASSARGGPSYNEQFF. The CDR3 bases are TGTGCCAGCAGTGCCCGAGGAGGCCCCTCCTACAATGAGCAGTTCTTC.

The CDR3 region has the DNA TGTGCCAGCAGTTACTCGGGAGGCGCAGCAAGCTACACCTTC. Its translation: CASSYSGGAASYTF. The rearrangement joins TRBV6-5 to TRBJ1-2; unclear D gene. Looked up from germline, CDR1 is MNHEY and CDR2 is SVGAGI. There are 14 residues in the CDR3. Trimming removed 0 bases at V and 9 bases at J, with 14 bases between.

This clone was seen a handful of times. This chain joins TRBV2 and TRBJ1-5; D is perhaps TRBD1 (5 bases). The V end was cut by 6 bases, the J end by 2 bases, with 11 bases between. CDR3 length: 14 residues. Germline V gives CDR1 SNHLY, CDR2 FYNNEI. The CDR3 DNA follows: TGTGCCAGCAGCCGAGGAGGGGGCAATCAGCCCCAGCATTTT. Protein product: CASSRGGGNQPQHF.

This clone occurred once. Written as DNA, the CDR3 is TGTGCCAGCAGCCCATCTGCTGCGTACCAAGAGACCCAGTACTTC. It codes for CASSPSAAYQETQYF. This chain links TRBV11-1 with TRBJ2-5; no clear D. This CDR3 has 15 residues. Deletions cut 5 bases from V and 0 bases from J, with 13 bases between. Germline V lookup: CDR1 SGHAT, CDR2 FQDESV (reference sequence).

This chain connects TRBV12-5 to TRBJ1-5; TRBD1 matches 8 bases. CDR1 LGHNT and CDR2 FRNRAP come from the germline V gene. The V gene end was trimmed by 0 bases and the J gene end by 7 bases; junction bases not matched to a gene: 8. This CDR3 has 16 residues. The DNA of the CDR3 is TGTGCTAGTGGTTTGGTAGCAGGGGGCGCTGGACAGCCCCAGCATTTT. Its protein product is CASGLVAGGAGQPQHF.

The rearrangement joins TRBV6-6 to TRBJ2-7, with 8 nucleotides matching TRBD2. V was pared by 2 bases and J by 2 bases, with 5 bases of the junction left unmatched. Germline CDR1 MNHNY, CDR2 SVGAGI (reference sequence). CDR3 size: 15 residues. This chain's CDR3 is CASSYDGGETYEQYF. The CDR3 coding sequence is TGTGCCAGCAGTTACGACGGGGGGGAAACCTACGAGCAGTACTTC.

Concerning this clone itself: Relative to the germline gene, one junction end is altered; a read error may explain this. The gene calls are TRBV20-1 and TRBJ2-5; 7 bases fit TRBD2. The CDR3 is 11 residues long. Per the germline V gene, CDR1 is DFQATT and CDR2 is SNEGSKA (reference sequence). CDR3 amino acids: CGGEYQETQYF. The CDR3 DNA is TGCGGGGGGGAGTACCAGGAGACCCAGTACTTC.

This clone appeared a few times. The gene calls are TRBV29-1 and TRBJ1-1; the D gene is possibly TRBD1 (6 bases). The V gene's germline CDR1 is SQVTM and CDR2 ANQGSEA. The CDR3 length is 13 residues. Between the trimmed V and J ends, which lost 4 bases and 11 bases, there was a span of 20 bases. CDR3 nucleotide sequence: TGCAGCGTTGGACAGGTCCCGCCCGCTGGGGCTTTCTTT. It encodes CSVGQVPPAGAFF.

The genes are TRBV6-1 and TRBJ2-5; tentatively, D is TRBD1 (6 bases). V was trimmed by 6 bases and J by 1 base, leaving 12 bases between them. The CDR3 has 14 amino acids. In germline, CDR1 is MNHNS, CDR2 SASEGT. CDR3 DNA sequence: TGTGCCAGCAGATTGACAGGTCTCCAAGAGACCCAGTACTTC. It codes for CASRLTGLQETQYF.

The CDR3 DNA sequence: TGTGCCAGCAGTGAAAGGGACAGGTCCGTCGGAAACACCATATATTTT. Residues: CASSERDRSVGNTIYF. J is TRBJ1-3 and V is TRBV6-1, with 8 bases matching TRBD1. The V and J ends lost 2 bases and 4 bases, in that order; junction bases with no gene match: 7. Germline V gene sequence: CDR1 MNHNS, CDR2 SASEGT. The CDR3 has 16 residues.